A selection of T cell receptor beta chains follows, all from one sample in a study of vaccination effects on CD4 cells after COVID-19. Clones were read by immunoSEQ multiplex PCR, and TCRdb kept only the in-frame ones, dropping some. The table has about 54,000 clones, more than 60% seen once. No cognate antigen is known for these TCRs. Sequences were derived from CD4+ T cells from PBMCs cultured with SARS-CoV-2 spike peptides, sampled before COVID-19 vaccination. The receptors were gathered from a human donor who received a COVID-19 vaccine. The CDR3 runs from the conserved cysteine through the conserved F or W. Fields, in order: J gene, V gene, CDR3 protein.

TRBJ1-2 | TRBV6-6 | CASSYSYGYTF
TRBJ1-2 | TRBV15 | CATSRQTGGISGYTF
TRBJ1-1 | TRBV9 | CASSPRQGHTEAFF
TRBJ1-2 | TRBV5-1 | CASSPDRGQENGYTF
TRBJ1-2 | TRBV6-4 | CASRGGSNYGYTF
TRBJ1-2 | TRBV7-9 | CASSATGDVGAYGYTF
TRBJ1-2 | TRBV19 | CASSDPGTGGAGYGYTF
TRBJ1-2 | TRBV9 | CASSVDTGSGYTF
TRBJ1-4 | TRBV19 | CASSTTDRGNEKLFF
TRBJ2-2 | TRBV15 | CATSPRTNTGELFF
TRBJ2-1 | TRBV6-1 | CASSEWRTRNEQFF
TRBJ1-1 | TRBV30 | CAWSVLLTGSAFF
TRBJ1-4 | TRBV6-5 | CASRKRRSTNEKLFF
TRBJ2-5 | TRBV7-9 | CASSSFAGGETQYF
TRBJ1-5 | TRBV6-1 | CASSERGRPQHF
TRBJ1-4 | TRBV5-5 | CASSPTRQGGEEKLFF
TRBJ1-1 | TRBV7-9 | CASITMVNTEAFF
TRBJ1-2 | TRBV6-5 | CASTARRQQNYGYTF
TRBJ1-1 | TRBV6-5 | CASSRLGGGNTEAFF
TRBJ2-2 | TRBV4-1 | CASSRDRGSFNTGELFF
TRBJ2-7 | TRBV16 | CASSPGPGLYEQYF
TRBJ2-1 | TRBV6-6 | CASSYSTSGRFNEQFF
TRBJ1-1 | TRBV7-2 | CASSLALRGDCSF
TRBJ1-2 | TRBV30 | CAWSVQGRIYGYTF
TRBJ2-5 | TRBV10-3 | CAVGTTDRTQYF
TRBJ1-1 | TRBV5-4 | CASTLLGRGSTEAFF
TRBJ2-1 | TRBV5-6 | CASSNSGGARGEQFF
TRBJ1-4 | TRBV5-4 | CASSLAGVAKKLFF
TRBJ1-2 | TRBV7-9 | CASSLTGVSYGYTF
TRBJ1-4 | TRBV12-3/TRBV12-4 | CASSYRSNEKLFF
TRBJ1-3 | TRBV14 | CASSPPGRGNTIYF
TRBJ1-2 | TRBV30 | CAWRGEVNYGYTF
TRBJ2-1 | TRBV18 | CASSPTASGGAGEQFF
TRBJ2-1 | TRBV6-5 | CASRREAYNEQFF
TRBJ1-6 | TRBV30 | CAWSEGDASPLHF
TRBJ1-4 | TRBV15 | CATSNPTRATNEKLFF
TRBJ2-7 | TRBV6-9 | CASSNRDKRHEQYF
TRBJ1-2 | TRBV25-1 | CASSELTGDNYGYTF
TRBJ1-5 | TRBV29-1 | CSVEIHSNQPQHF
TRBJ1-2 | TRBV24-1 | CATSDSGQNYGYTF
TRBJ2-1 | TRBV6-4 | CASSGTSGRGSYNEQFF
TRBJ2-3 | TRBV4-3 | CASSQEDRAGAQYF
TRBJ2-1 | TRBV5-8 | CASRKTGTGDNEQFF
TRBJ2-3 | TRBV5-1 | CASSLVVAGGTDTQYF
TRBJ2-7 | TRBV4-2 | CASSQGGLDIEQYF
TRBJ2-5 | TRBV5-5 | CASSLNENSGTAKTQYF
TRBJ1-5 | TRBV9 | CASSVGQNQPQHF
TRBJ1-5 | TRBV7-8 | CASSLGRGQPQHF